These T cell receptor beta chains were read from a single sample in a study of blood T cell repertoires in COVID-19. Using immunoSEQ multiplex PCR, the repertoire was profiled, and TCRdb retains in-frame clones only, with some absent. The sample carries approximately 75,000 clones, roughly 70% recorded once. The source material was peripheral blood. These receptors were taken from a human donor with acute or convalescent COVID-19. The donor label of this sample is uncertain. The CDR3 runs from the conserved cysteine through the conserved F or W. The D gene is left open where the match is weak. Size is omitted from some rows. Given values are once, few, many or a class for expanded clones.

size: .
D: TRBD2
J: TRBJ2-3
V: TRBV18
DNA: TGTGCCAGCTCAAAGCGGGGAAGCACAGATACGCAGTATTTT
CDR3: CASSKRGSTDTQYF

size: .
D: .
J: TRBJ2-6
V: TRBV2
DNA: TGTGCCAGCACTGGCCTCCGATCGTCTGGGGCCAACGTCCTGACTTTC
CDR3: CASTGLRSSGANVLTF

size: .
D: .
J: TRBJ1-2
V: TRBV7-9
DNA: TGTGCCAGCAGCTTCGACTATGGCTACACCTTC
CDR3: CASSFDYGYTF

size: .
D: TRBD2
J: TRBJ2-5
V: TRBV7-2
DNA: TGTGCCAGCAGCCAAGAGGCGGGGGAGTATTGGGAGACCCAGTACTTC
CDR3: CASSQEAGEYWETQYF

size: few
D: TRBD2
J: TRBJ2-2
V: TRBV27
DNA: TGTGCCAGCAGTTCCTCCTCAGGGGCACTAGCGGGCGGGGAGCTGTTTTTT
CDR3: CASSSSSGALAGGELFF

size: .
D: TRBD2
J: TRBJ2-1
V: TRBV7-8
DNA: TGTGCCAGCAGCCCGGGACTAGCGAGCCTGGGTAATGAGCAGTTCTTC
CDR3: CASSPGLASLGNEQFF

size: .
D: TRBD1
J: TRBJ1-4
V: TRBV3-1/TRBV3-2
DNA: TGTGCCAGCAGCCCTTACAGGGGCGCGGGTTTGAAACTGTTTTTT
CDR3: CASSPYRGAGLKLFF

size: .
D: TRBD1
J: TRBJ1-2
V: TRBV5-1
DNA: TGCGCCAGCAGCTTGGGGGGACAGGTGAATGGCTACACCTTC
CDR3: CASSLGGQVNGYTF

size: .
D: .
J: TRBJ2-3
V: TRBV15
DNA: TGTGCCACCAGCAGCCCGGCAGATACGCAGTATTTT
CDR3: CATSSPADTQYF

size: few
D: .
J: TRBJ1-6
V: TRBV6-5
DNA: TGTGCCAGCAGTCGGACAGCCTTTAATTCACCCCTCCACTTT
CDR3: CASSRTAFNSPLHF

size: .
D: TRBD1
J: TRBJ1-5
V: TRBV28
DNA: TGTGCCAGCAGCTCGGGGACAGTTAATCAGCCCCAGCATTTT
CDR3: CASSSGTVNQPQHF

size: .
D: TRBD2
J: TRBJ2-2
V: TRBV7-2
DNA: TGTGCCAGCAGCTCTATAGCGGGGTCGAACACCGGGGAGCTGTTTTTT
CDR3: CASSSIAGSNTGELFF

size: .
D: .
J: TRBJ1-4
V: TRBV11-2
DNA: TGTGCCAGCAGCTCAGGGAGGGGTCCAGCTCCTTTTTTT
CDR3: CASSSGRGPAPFF

size: .
D: .
J: TRBJ2-3
V: TRBV28
DNA: TGTGCCAGCAGTTTATTCGCGGGGAGGTGGACAGATACGCAGTATTTT
CDR3: CASSLFAGRWTDTQYF